This TCR beta chain derives from a study of tumor-infiltrating lymphocytes in primary liver carcinoma. Study-level points and caveats: A significantly higher top-250-clone fraction was found in tumors than in blood (p = 0.039).

Starting material of 400 to 600 ng total RNA yielded TCR beta cDNA via a constant-region primer. Three nested multiplex PCR rounds, a slightly modified ARM-PCR, produced the libraries for TCR beta. Investigators reported that the first two PCR rounds, at 10 cycles each, used TRBV1-TRBV30 forward primers with a C-beta reverse primer. MiXCR was run by TCRdb on the multiplex PCR reads, yielding one entry per CDR3 protein. The sample has over 100,000 distinct CDR3 sequences; roughly 70% are singletons. For each extraction, RNA and DNA were obtained together from 20-30 mg of unsorted bulk tissue. Patients diagnosed with primary liver carcinoma received treatment through surgical resection. This clonotype was picked up one time. Antigen specificity is unknown. Because it lacks the conserved phenylalanine or tryptophan at the end, this CDR3 is likely a read error. Trimming took 2 bases from V and 5 from J, leaving 16 bases between them. The length of the CDR3 is 16 residues. The germline gives CDR1 KGHSH, CDR2 LQKENI.

The chain has TRBV18 and TRBJ2-1; D ambiguous. The sample was tumor-adjacent normal liver tissue. This TCR came from a woman aged 55-69 years with primary liver carcinoma and hepatitis B virus infection. For the CDR3, the DNA is TGTGCCAGCTCACCAACGCAGAATCTACTGGACAATGAGCAGTTCTCC. As protein: CASSPTQNLLDNEQFS.